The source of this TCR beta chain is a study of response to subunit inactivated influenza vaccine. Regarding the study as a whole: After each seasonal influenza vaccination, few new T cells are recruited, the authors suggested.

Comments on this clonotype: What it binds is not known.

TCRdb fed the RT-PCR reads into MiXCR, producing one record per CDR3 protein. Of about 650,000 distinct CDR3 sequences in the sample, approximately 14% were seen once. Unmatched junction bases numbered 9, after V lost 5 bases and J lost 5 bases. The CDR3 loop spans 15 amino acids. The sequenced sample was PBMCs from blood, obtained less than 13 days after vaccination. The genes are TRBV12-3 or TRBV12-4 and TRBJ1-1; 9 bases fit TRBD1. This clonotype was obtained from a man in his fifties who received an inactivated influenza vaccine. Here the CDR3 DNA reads TGTGCCAGCAGTCCGACAGGGGGGGGGAGGACTGAAGCTTTCTTT. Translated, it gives CASSPTGGGRTEAFF.